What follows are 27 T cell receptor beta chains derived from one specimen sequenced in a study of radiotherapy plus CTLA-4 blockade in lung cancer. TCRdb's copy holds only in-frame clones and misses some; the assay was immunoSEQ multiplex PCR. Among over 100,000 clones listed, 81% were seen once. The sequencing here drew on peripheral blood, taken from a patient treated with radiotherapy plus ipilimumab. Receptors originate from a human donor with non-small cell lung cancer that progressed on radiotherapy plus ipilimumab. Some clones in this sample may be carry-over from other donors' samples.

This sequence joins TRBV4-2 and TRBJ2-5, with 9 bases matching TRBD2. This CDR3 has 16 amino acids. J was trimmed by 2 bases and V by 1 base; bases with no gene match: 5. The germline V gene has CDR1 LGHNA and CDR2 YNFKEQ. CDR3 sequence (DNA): TGTGCCAGCAGCCAAGTTAGCGGGGGACATCAAGAGACCCAGTACTTC. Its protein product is CASSQVSGGHQETQYF.

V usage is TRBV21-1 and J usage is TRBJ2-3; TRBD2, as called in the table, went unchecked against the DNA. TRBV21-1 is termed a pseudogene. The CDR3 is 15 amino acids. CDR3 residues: CASSKETSGAYTQYF. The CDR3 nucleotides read TGTGCCAGCAGCAAGGAGACTAGCGGGGCGTATACGCAGTATTTT.

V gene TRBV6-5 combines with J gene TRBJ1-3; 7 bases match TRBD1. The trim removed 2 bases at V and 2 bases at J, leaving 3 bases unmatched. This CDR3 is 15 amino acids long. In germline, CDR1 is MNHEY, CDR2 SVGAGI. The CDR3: CASSYQTGTGNTIYF. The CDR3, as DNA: TGTGCCAGCAGTTACCAGACAGGGACTGGAAACACCATATATTTT.

The CDR3 nucleotides read TGTGCTAGTGGTTTGGGACACAATACAGATACGCAGTATTTT. It yields the protein CASGLGHNTDTQYF. The chain has TRBV12-5 and TRBJ2-3; D is uncertain. Trimming removed 1 base at V and 3 bases at J, with 8 bases between. Germline CDR1 and CDR2: LGHNT and FRNRAP. There are 14 residues in the CDR3. Full variable domain (missing parts from reference TRBV12-5 and TRBJ2-3): DARVTQTPRHKVTEMGQEVTMRCQPILGHNTVFWYRQTMMQGLELLAYFRNRAPLDDSGMPKDRFSAEMPDATLATLKIQPSEPRDSAVYFCASGLGHNTDTQYFGPGTRLTVL.

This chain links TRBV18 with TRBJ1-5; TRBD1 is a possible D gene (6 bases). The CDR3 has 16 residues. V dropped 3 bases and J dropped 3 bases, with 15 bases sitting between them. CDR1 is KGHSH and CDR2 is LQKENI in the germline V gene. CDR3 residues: CASSPGAGQINQPQHF. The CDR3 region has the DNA TGTGCCAGCTCACCCGGGGCAGGACAGATCAATCAGCCCCAGCATTTT.

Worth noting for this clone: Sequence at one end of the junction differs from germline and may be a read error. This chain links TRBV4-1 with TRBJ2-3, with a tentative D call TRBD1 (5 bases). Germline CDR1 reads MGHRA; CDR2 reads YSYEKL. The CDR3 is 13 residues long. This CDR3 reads CASSQPHRSSLTF. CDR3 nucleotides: TGCGCCAGCAGCCAACCGCACAGGTCCTCCCTTACTTTT.

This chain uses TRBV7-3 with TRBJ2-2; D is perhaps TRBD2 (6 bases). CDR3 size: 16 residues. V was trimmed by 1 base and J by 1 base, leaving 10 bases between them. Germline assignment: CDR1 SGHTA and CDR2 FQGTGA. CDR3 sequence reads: CASSLSPGGNTGELFF. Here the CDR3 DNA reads TGTGCCAGCAGCTTAAGCCCCGGGGGGAACACCGGGGAGCTGTTTTTT. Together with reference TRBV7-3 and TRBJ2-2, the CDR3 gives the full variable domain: GAGVSQTPSNKVTEKGKYVELRCDPISGHTALYWYRQSLGQGPEFLIYFQGTGAADDSGLPNDRFFAVRPEGSVSTLKIQRTERGDSAVYLCASSLSPGGNTGELFFGEGSRLTVL.

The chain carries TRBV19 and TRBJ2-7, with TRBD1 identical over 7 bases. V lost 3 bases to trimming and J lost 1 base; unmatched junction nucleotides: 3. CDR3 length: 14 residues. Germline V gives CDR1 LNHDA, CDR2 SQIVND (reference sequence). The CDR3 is CASSMTGSSYEQYF. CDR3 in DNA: TGTGCCAGTAGTATGACAGGGTCTTCCTACGAGCAGTACTTC. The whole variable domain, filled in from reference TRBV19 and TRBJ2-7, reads DGGITQSPKYLFRKEGQNVTLSCEQNLNHDAMYWYRQDPGQGLRLIYYSQIVNDFQKGDIAEGYSVSREKKESFPLTVTSAQKNPTAFYLCASSMTGSSYEQYFGPGTRLTVT.

The CDR3 is CASSLSRGYEQFF. In DNA, the CDR3 is TGTGCCAGCAGCTTGAGCCGTGGTTATGAGCAGTTCTTC. The rearrangement joins TRBV7-9 to TRBJ2-1, with unresolved D. CDR3 size: 13 residues. Germline V gene sequence: CDR1 SEHNR, CDR2 FQNEAQ (reference sequence). The V end was cut by 3 bases, the J end by 8 bases, with 11 bases between. Looking up the rest from reference TRBV7-9 and TRBJ2-1 gives the full variable domain: DTGVSQNPRHKITKRGQNVTFRCDPISEHNRLYWYRQTLGQGPEFLTYFQNEAQLEKSRLLSDRFSAERPKGSFSTLEIQRTEQGDSAMYLCASSLSRGYEQFFGPGTRLTVL.

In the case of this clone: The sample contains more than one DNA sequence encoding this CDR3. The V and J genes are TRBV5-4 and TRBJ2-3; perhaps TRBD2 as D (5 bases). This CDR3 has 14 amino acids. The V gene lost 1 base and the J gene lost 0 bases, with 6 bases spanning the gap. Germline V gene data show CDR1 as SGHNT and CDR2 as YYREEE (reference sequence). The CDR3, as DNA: TGTGCCAGCAGCTTGATAGCGAGCACAGATACGCAGTATTTT. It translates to CASSLIASTDTQYF.

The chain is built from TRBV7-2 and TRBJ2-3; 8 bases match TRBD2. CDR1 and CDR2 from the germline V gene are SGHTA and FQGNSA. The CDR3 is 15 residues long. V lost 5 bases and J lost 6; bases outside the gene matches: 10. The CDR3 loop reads CASSAPAGAQDTQYF. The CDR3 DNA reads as TGTGCCAGCAGCGCCCCAGCGGGGGCCCAGGATACGCAGTATTTT.

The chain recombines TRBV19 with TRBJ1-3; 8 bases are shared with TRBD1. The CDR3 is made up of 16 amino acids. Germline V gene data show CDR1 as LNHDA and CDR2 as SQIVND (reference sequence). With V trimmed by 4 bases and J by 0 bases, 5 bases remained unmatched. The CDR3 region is CASSTRDRLSGNTIYF. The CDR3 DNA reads TGTGCCAGTAGTACCCGGGACAGGCTCTCTGGAAACACCATATATTTT.

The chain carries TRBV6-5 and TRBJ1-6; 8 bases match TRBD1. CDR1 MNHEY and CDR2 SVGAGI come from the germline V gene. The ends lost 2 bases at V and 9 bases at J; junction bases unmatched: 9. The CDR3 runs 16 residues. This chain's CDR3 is CASSYRPTGAISPLHF. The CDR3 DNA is TGTGCCAGCAGTTACCGACCGACAGGGGCCATTTCACCCCTCCACTTT.

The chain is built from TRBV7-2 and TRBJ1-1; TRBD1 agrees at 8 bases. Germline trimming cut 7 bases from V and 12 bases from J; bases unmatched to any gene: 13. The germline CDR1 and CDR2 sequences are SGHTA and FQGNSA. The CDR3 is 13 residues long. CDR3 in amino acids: CASNPQQGAKSFF. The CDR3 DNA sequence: TGTGCCAGCAATCCCCAGCAGGGGGCTAAGTCTTTCTTT.

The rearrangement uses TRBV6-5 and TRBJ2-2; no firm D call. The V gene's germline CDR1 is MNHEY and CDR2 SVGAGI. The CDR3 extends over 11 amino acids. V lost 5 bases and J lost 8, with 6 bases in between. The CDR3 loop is CASSDDGELFF. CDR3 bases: TGTGCCAGCAGTGACGATGGGGAGCTGTTTTTT.

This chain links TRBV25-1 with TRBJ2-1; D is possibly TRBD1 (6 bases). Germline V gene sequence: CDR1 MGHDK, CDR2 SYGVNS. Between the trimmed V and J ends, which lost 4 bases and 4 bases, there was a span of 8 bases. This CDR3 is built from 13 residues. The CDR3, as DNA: TGTGCCAGCAGTGGACAGGCTTACAATGAGCAGTTCTTC. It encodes CASSGQAYNEQFF.

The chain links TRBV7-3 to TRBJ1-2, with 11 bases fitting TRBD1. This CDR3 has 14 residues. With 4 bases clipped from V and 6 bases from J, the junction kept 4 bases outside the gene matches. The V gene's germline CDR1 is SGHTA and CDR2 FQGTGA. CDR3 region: CASSSDRGLDGYTF. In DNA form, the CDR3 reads TGTGCCAGCAGCTCGGACAGGGGGCTCGATGGCTACACCTTC.

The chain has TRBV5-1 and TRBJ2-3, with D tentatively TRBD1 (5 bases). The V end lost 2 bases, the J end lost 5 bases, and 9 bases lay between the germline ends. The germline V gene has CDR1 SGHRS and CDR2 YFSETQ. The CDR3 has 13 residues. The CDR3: CASSLDSRDTQYF. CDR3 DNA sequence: TGCGCCAGCAGCTTAGACAGCCGAGATACGCAGTATTTT.

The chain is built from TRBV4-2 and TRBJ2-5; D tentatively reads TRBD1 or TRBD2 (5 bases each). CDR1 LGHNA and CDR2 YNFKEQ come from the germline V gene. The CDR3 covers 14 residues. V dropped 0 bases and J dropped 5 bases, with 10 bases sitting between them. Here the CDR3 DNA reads TGTGCCAGCAGCCAAGATTGGGGGTATGAGACCCAGTACTTC. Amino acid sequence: CASSQDWGYETQYF.

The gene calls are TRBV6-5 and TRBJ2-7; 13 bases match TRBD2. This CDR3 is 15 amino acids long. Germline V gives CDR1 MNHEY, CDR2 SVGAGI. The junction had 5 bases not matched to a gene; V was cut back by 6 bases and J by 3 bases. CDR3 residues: CASRRGLAGDYEQYF. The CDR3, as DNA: TGTGCCAGCAGGCGAGGACTAGCGGGGGACTACGAGCAGTACTTC.

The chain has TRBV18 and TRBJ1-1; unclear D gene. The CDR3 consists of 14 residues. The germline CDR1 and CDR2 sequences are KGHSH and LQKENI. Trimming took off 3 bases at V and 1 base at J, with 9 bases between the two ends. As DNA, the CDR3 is TGTGCCAGCTCACCGAATCGGCAGAACACTGAAGCTTTCTTT. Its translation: CASSPNRQNTEAFF.

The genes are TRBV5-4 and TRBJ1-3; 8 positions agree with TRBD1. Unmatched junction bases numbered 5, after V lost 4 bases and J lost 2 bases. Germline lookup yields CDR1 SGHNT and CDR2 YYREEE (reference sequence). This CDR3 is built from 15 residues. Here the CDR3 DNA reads TGTGCCAGCAGCCTGGACAGGGCTGCTGGAAACACCATATATTTT. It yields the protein CASSLDRAAGNTIYF. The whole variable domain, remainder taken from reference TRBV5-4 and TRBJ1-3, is ETGVTQSPTHLIKTRGQQVTLRCSSQSGHNTVSWYQQALGQGPQFIFQYYREEENGRGNFPPRFSGLQFPNYSSELNVNALELDDSALYLCASSLDRAAGNTIYFGEGSWLTVV.

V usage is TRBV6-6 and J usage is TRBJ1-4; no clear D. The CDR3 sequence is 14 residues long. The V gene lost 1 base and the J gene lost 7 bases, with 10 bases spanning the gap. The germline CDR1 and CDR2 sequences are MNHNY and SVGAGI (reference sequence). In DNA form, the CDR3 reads TGTGCCAGCAGTTACTTTTATAAGGGTGAAAAACTGTTTTTT. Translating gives CASSYFYKGEKLFF.

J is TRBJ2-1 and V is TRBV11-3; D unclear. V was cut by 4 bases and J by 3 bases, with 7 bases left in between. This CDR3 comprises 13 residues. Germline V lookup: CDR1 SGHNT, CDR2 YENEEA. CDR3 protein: CASSSGLYNEQFF. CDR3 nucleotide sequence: TGTGCCAGCAGCTCCGGCCTCTACAATGAGCAGTTCTTC.

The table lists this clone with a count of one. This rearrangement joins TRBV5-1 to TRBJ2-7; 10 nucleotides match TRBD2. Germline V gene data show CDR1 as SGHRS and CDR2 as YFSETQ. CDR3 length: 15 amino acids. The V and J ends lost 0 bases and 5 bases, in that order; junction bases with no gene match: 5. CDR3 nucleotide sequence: TGCGCCAGCAGCTTGGGGAGCGGGGGGGGGCACGAGCAGTACTTC. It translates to CASSLGSGGGHEQYF.

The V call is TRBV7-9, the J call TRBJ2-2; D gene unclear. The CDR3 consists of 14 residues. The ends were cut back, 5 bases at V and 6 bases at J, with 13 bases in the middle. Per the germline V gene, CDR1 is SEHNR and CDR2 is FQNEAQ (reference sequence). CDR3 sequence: CASSPLTEAGELFF. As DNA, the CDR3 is TGTGCCAGCAGCCCTCTAACAGAGGCCGGGGAGCTGTTTTTT.

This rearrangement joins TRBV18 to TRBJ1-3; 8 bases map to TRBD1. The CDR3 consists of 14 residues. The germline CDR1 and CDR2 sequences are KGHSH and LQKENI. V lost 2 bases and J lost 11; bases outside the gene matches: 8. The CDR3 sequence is CASSPSGAGGSIYF. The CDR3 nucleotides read TGTGCCAGCTCACCAAGCGGGGCAGGGGGCTCCATATATTTT.